These T cell receptor beta chains were read from a single sample in a study of beta chain features in type 1 diabetes. Assay: immunoSEQ multiplex PCR; the TCRdb copy retains only in-frame clones and omits some. The sample consists of roughly 310,000 clones, roughly 9.6% of them appearing once. Sequencing was carried out using naive CD4+ T cells from blood. The receptors stem from a woman aged 25 to 39 in good health. CDR3s include the opening cysteine and the closing phenylalanine or tryptophan. A D gene is named only where the DNA matches it firmly. Only part of the rows carry a size: once, few, many, or a class if the clone is expanded.

J,size,D,V,CDR3,DNA
TRBJ1-1,.,.,TRBV28,CASSYRVNTEAFF,TGTGCCAGCAGTTACAGGGTGAACACTGAAGCTTTCTTT
TRBJ1-2,.,.,TRBV6-1,CASSATGTLYGYTF,TGTGCCAGCAGTGCAACAGGAACCCTCTATGGCTACACCTTC
TRBJ2-5,few,TRBD2,TRBV30,CAWSSYGLANQETQYF,TGTGCCTGGAGTTCTTACGGACTAGCGAATCAAGAGACCCAGTACTTC
TRBJ2-4,.,.,TRBV7-2,CASSLVWAPGAKNIQYF,TGTGCCAGCAGCTTAGTATGGGCCCCGGGGGCCAAAAACATTCAGTACTTC
TRBJ2-7,.,TRBD1,TRBV5-4,CASSLNRGTYEQYF,TGTGCCAGCAGCTTGAACAGGGGAACCTACGAGCAGTACTTC
TRBJ2-1,few,.,TRBV7-3,CASSSLGLSSYNEQFF,TGTGCCAGCAGCTCCCTGGGACTTAGCTCCTACAATGAGCAGTTCTTC
TRBJ1-5,few,.,TRBV4-3,CASSVSRQGNQPQHF,TGCGCCAGCAGCGTCAGTCGACAGGGCAATCAGCCCCAGCATTTT
TRBJ1-1,.,.,TRBV2,CASSPQGWAEAFF,TGTGCCAGCAGCCCACAGGGTTGGGCTGAAGCTTTCTTT
TRBJ2-5,.,.,TRBV2,CASSSVSHQETQYF,TGTGCCAGCAGTAGCGTAAGTCACCAAGAGACCCAGTACTTC
TRBJ2-4,.,TRBD2,TRBV9,CASSNGTSGTINIQYF,TGTGCCAGCAGCAACGGGACTAGCGGGACAATTAACATTCAGTACTTC
TRBJ2-7,few,.,TRBV7-2,CASSPSQYEQYF,TGTGCCAGCAGCCCGTCACAATACGAGCAGTACTTC
TRBJ1-2,.,TRBD1,TRBV27,CASKGQATYNYGYTF,TGTGCCAGCAAGGGACAGGCCACTTATAACTATGGCTACACCTTC
TRBJ2-1,few,.,TRBV7-6,CASSSFNEQFF,TGTGCCAGCAGCTCATTCAATGAGCAGTTCTTC
TRBJ2-1,.,.,TRBV7-2,CASSLGANEQFF,TGTGCCAGCAGCTTAGGGGCCAATGAGCAGTTCTTC
TRBJ2-4,.,TRBD1,TRBV5-6,CASSFGRDRFLAKNIQYF,TGTGCCAGCAGCTTTGGCCGGGACAGGTTCCTGGCCAAAAACATTCAGTACTTC
TRBJ2-5,.,.,TRBV4-3,CASSQDWMSSPQETQYF,TGCGCCAGCAGCCAAGATTGGATGTCTAGCCCCCAAGAGACCCAGTACTTC
TRBJ2-2,few,TRBD1,TRBV4-2,CASSQEDRPNTGELFF,TGTGCCAGCAGCCAAGAGGACAGGCCGAACACCGGGGAGCTGTTTTTT
TRBJ2-7,.,TRBD1,TRBV5-1,CASSSRGTGGSYEQYF,TGCGCCAGCAGCTCTCGAGGGACAGGGGGCTCCTACGAGCAGTACTTC
TRBJ2-1,few,TRBD2,TRBV29-1,CSVASGGPSYNEQFF,TGCAGCGTTGCTTCGGGAGGGCCCTCCTACAATGAGCAGTTCTTC
TRBJ2-7,few,TRBD1,TRBV23-1,CASSQSTTGGNYEQYF,TGCGCCAGCAGTCAATCGACCACAGGGGGAAACTACGAGCAGTACTTC
TRBJ1-3,.,.,TRBV4-3,CASSQQGSSGNTIYF,TGCGCCAGCAGCCAACAGGGATCTTCAGGAAACACCATATATTTT
TRBJ2-1,.,.,TRBV30,CAWIGRGASSSYNEQFF,TGTGCCTGGATCGGGCGGGGAGCCTCGAGCTCCTACAATGAGCAGTTCTTC
TRBJ2-1,.,TRBD2,TRBV29-1,CSVDRGGTSYNEQFF,TGCAGCGTTGATCGCGGGGGTACGTCCTACAATGAGCAGTTCTTC
TRBJ1-2,.,TRBD1,TRBV7-2,CASSAGTGFGYTF,TGTGCCAGCAGCGCCGGGACAGGGTTCGGCTACACCTTC
TRBJ1-1,.,.,TRBV5-4,CASSLGGDTEAFF,TGTGCCAGCAGCTTGGGAGGAGACACTGAAGCTTTCTTT
TRBJ2-3,.,TRBD2,TRBV7-7,CASSSGLAGVDTQYF,TGTGCTAGCAGCTCTGGACTAGCGGGAGTAGATACGCAGTATTTT
TRBJ2-7,.,TRBD1,TRBV27,CASRDRVGTYEQYF,TGTGCCAGCAGAGACAGGGTGGGAACCTACGAGCAGTACTTC
TRBJ1-1,.,.,TRBV29-1,CSGTVQNTEAFF,TGCAGCGGTACGGTCCAGAACACTGAAGCTTTCTTT
TRBJ1-1,few,.,TRBV5-1,CASSLSGDTEAFF,TGCGCCAGCAGCTTGTCGGGGGACACTGAAGCTTTCTTT
TRBJ2-3,few,TRBD2,TRBV4-1,CASSQARTSGRAIPDTQYF,TGCGCCAGCAGCCAAGCTCGGACTAGCGGGAGGGCTATTCCAGATACGCAGTATTTT
TRBJ2-1,few,.,TRBV2,CASSEASYNEQFF,TGTGCCAGCAGTGAAGCTAGTTACAATGAGCAGTTCTTC
TRBJ2-7,.,TRBD1,TRBV27,CASSRQGMYEQYF,TGTGCCAGCAGTAGACAGGGAATGTACGAGCAGTACTTC
TRBJ1-2,few,.,TRBV19,CASSTRAEGGRGYTF,TGTGCCAGTAGTACCCGGGCCGAGGGCGGGAGAGGCTACACCTTC
TRBJ2-1,few,.,TRBV11-2,CASSPSGASSYNEQFF,TGTGCCAGCAGCCCTTCTGGAGCGAGCTCCTACAATGAGCAGTTCTTC
TRBJ2-5,.,TRBD1,TRBV7-2,CASSLSLVRGRGETQYF,TGTGCCAGCAGCTTAAGTTTGGTCAGGGGGCGGGGAGAGACCCAGTACTTC
TRBJ2-5,.,.,TRBV7-2,CASSLAGRGETQYF,TGTGCCAGCAGCTTAGCAGGCAGGGGAGAGACCCAGTACTTC
TRBJ2-5,few,TRBD2,TRBV7-2,CASSPRSGGETQYF,TGTGCCAGCAGCCCTAGGAGCGGGGGAGAGACCCAGTACTTC
TRBJ2-3,.,.,TRBV4-3,CASSQDRGSNTQYF,TGCGCCAGCAGCCAAGACAGGGGCAGTAATACGCAGTATTTT
TRBJ2-3,.,.,TRBV2,CASRGVDTQYF,TGTGCCAGCAGGGGAGTGGATACGCAGTATTTT
TRBJ2-1,few,TRBD2,TRBV28,CASSLPSGLDFNNEQFF,TGTGCCAGCAGCCTTCCCAGCGGACTAGACTTTAACAATGAGCAGTTCTTC
TRBJ2-4,.,.,TRBV5-6,CASSLVGGQNIQYF,TGTGCCAGCAGCTTGGTGGGGGGGCAAAACATTCAGTACTTC
TRBJ2-2,few,TRBD1,TRBV4-2,CASSHGTGGDTGELFF,TGTGCCAGCAGCCATGGGACAGGGGGCGACACCGGGGAGCTGTTTTTT
TRBJ1-3,.,.,TRBV30,CAWSASGQVHTIYF,TGTGCCTGGAGCGCTTCTGGACAAGTGCACACCATATATTTT
TRBJ1-1,few,.,TRBV28,CASKNQGNTEAFF,TGTGCCAGCAAAAATCAGGGGAACACTGAAGCTTTCTTT
TRBJ1-2,.,.,TRBV28,CASSPQGRGYGYTF,TGTGCCAGCAGTCCTCAGGGGAGAGGATATGGCTACACCTTC
TRBJ2-2,.,TRBD1,TRBV7-6,CASSLGQLTGELFF,TGTGCCAGCAGCCTGGGACAGCTCACCGGGGAGCTGTTTTTT
TRBJ2-1,.,TRBD2,TRBV7-2,CASNGQTSGYNEQFF,TGTGCCAGCAACGGTCAGACTAGCGGGTACAATGAGCAGTTCTTC
TRBJ2-1,.,TRBD2,TRBV5-1,CASSLGVAGANEQFF,TGCGCCAGCAGCCTTGGGGTAGCGGGAGCCAATGAGCAGTTCTTC
TRBJ2-2,few,.,TRBV30,CAWTRLPTGELFF,TGTGCCTGGACACGACTCCCCACCGGGGAGCTGTTTTTT
TRBJ2-7,.,TRBD2,TRBV6-5,CASSYTAGGPYEQYF,TGTGCCAGCAGTTATACAGCGGGAGGGCCCTACGAGCAGTACTTC
TRBJ2-7,.,TRBD1,TRBV28,CASRRGQGVYEQYF,TGTGCCAGCAGGAGGGGACAGGGGGTCTACGAGCAGTACTTC
TRBJ2-7,once,TRBD2,TRBV14,CASSQGLAPSYEQYF,TGTGCCAGCAGCCAAGGACTAGCGCCTTCCTACGAGCAGTACTTC
TRBJ2-1,few,TRBD1,TRBV15,CATSSTGVGDNEQFF,TGTGCCACCAGCTCAACAGGGGTAGGGGACAATGAGCAGTTCTTC